The sequence of this T cell receptor (beta chain) was determined in a study of blood T cell repertoires in COVID-19. CDR1 is MNHEY, CDR2 SMNVEV, per germline (reference sequence). V was pared by 5 bases and J by 6 bases, with 13 bases of the junction left unmatched. CDR3 size: 16 residues. Data came from immunoSEQ multiplex PCR; TCRdb stores just in-frame clones and leaves some out. The sample holds under 95,000 clones, 88% seen once. The clonotype comes from a human donor in a cohort sampled during active COVID-19. Sample: peripheral blood. The chain carries TRBV27 and TRBJ1-5; 7 nucleotides agree with TRBD1. This CDR3 reads CASSPLTGTRTQPQHF. In DNA form, the CDR3 reads TGTGCCAGCAGTCCTCTGACAGGGACTAGGACTCAGCCCCAGCATTTT.